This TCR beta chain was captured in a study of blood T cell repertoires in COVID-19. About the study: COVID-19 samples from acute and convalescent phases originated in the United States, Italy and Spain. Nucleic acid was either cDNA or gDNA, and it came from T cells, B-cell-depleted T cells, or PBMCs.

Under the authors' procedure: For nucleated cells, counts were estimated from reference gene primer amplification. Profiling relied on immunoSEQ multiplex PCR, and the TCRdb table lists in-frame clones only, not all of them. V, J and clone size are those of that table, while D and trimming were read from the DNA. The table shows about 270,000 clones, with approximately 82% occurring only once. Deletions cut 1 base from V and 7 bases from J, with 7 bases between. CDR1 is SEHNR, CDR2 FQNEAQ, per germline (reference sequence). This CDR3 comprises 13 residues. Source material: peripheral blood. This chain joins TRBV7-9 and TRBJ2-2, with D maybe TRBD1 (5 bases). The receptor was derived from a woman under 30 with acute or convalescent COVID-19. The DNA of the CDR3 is TGTGCCAGCAGCTTAGGACAGTACGGGGAGCTGTTTTTT. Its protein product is CASSLGQYGELFF.